One and the same sample provided the 18 T cell receptor beta chains below, sequenced in a study of cytomegalovirus exposure and HLA in healthy donors. Primers: 60 Vbeta forward and 13 Jbeta reverse. Generated by immunoSEQ multiplex PCR, the TCRdb table keeps only in-frame clones and is missing some. The repertoire holds 150,000 to 200,000 clones, with around 80% as singletons. The sample taken for sequencing was PBMCs. The receptors derive from a woman aged 40 to 49 in good health and CMV-seronegative.

This chain uses TRBV29-1 with TRBJ2-2, with TRBD1 matching over 10 bases. Germline lookup yields CDR1 SQVTM and CDR2 ANQGSEA. J gave up 2 bases and V 3 bases, and 6 bases lay outside the gene matches. This CDR3 contains 16 residues. DNA of the CDR3: TGCAGCGTTGAGCCAGGGACAGGGGAAAACACCGGGGAGCTGTTTTTT. Its translation: CSVEPGTGENTGELFF.

On this clone: One end of the junction is discordant with germline, which a read error may explain. This chain uses TRBV7-7 with TRBJ2-7, with 8 positions matching TRBD2. The CDR3 contains 15 residues. Germline-derived CDR1 and CDR2 are SSHAT and FNYEAQ (reference sequence). Written as DNA, the CDR3 is TGTGCTAGCAGCTTTCAAGCGGGAGAGAACTACGAGCAGTACTTC. Amino acids: CASSFQAGENYEQYF.

This clone was detected a few times. This sequence joins TRBV7-9 and TRBJ2-7; the D gene is possibly TRBD1 (6 bases). The germline V and J ends were trimmed by 4 bases and 3 bases, with 10 bases remaining between them. CDR1 and CDR2 from the germline V gene are SEHNR and FQNEAQ (reference sequence). The CDR3 contains 13 residues. CDR3 in amino acids: CASSSRGGYEQYF. For the CDR3, the DNA is TGTGCCAGCAGCTCAAGAGGGGGCTACGAGCAGTACTTC. The full variable domain, completed using reference TRBV7-9 and TRBJ2-7, is DTGVSQNPRHKITKRGQNVTFRCDPISEHNRLYWYRQTLGQGPEFLTYFQNEAQLEKSRLLSDRFSAERPKGSFSTLEIQRTEQGDSAMYLCASSSRGGYEQYFGPGTRLTVT.

V usage is TRBV27 and J usage is TRBJ2-5, with 14 bases lining up with TRBD2. Germline values: CDR1 MNHEY, CDR2 SMNVEV (reference sequence). This CDR3 region has 15 residues. Losses at the gene ends were 3 bases for V and 5 bases for J; bases not matched to a gene: 2. The CDR3 region is CASSFRLAGGETQYF. The CDR3 DNA sequence: TGTGCCAGCAGTTTCCGACTAGCGGGAGGGGAGACCCAGTACTTC.

CDR3 residues: CASSLSGGPDTQYF. Written as DNA, the CDR3 is TGTGCCAGCAGCTTATCAGGGGGGCCAGATACGCAGTATTTT. The chain recombines TRBV5-4 with TRBJ2-3; D is perhaps TRBD1 (7 bases). V dropped 2 bases and J dropped 4 bases, with 11 bases sitting between them. This CDR3 region has 14 residues. Germline V lookup: CDR1 SGHNT, CDR2 YYREEE (reference sequence).

This rearrangement joins TRBV7-3 to TRBJ2-7; TRBD2 agrees at 8 bases. The V and J ends lost 0 bases and 2 bases, in that order; junction bases with no gene match: 3. The CDR3 has 15 amino acids. Germline loops: CDR1 SGHTA, CDR2 FQGTGA. The CDR3, as DNA: TGTGCCAGCAGCTTAACCGGGGGGGGAACCTACGAGCAGTACTTC. Translated: CASSLTGGGTYEQYF. Using reference TRBV7-3 and TRBJ2-7 for the parts outside the CDR3, the full variable domain is GAGVSQTPSNKVTEKGKYVELRCDPISGHTALYWYRQSLGQGPEFLIYFQGTGAADDSGLPNDRFFAVRPEGSVSTLKIQRTERGDSAVYLCASSLTGGGTYEQYFGPGTRLTVT.

The genes are TRBV27 and TRBJ2-7; 7 nucleotides agree with TRBD1. From germline, CDR1 is MNHEY and CDR2 SMNVEV (reference sequence). With 5 bases clipped from V and 0 bases from J, the junction kept 4 bases outside the gene matches. This CDR3 comprises 14 residues. CDR3 amino acids: CASSRGQYSYEQYF. The CDR3 DNA follows: TGTGCCAGCAGTCGGGGACAGTACTCCTACGAGCAGTACTTC.

This chain links TRBV15 with TRBJ2-7; tentative D call: TRBD2 (7 bases). With 6 bases removed from V and 3 bases from J, the gap between germline ends came to 18 bases. Germline loops: CDR1 LNHNV, CDR2 YYDKDF (reference sequence). The CDR3 sequence is 15 residues long. CDR3 sequence: CATREGGNRIYEQYF. The CDR3 DNA sequence: TGTGCCACCAGGGAGGGGGGGAATAGAATCTACGAGCAGTACTTC.

The chain links TRBV5-4 to TRBJ1-1, with 8 bases identical to TRBD1. The CDR3 has 18 amino acids. With 4 bases clipped from V and 4 bases from J, the junction kept 18 bases outside the gene matches. CDR1 is SGHNT and CDR2 is YYREEE in the germline V gene (reference sequence). Here the CDR3 DNA reads TGTGCCAGCAGCATGGCTTGGGCAGGGGGCGAAGAGGGCACTGAAGCTTTCTTT. This encodes CASSMAWAGGEEGTEAFF.

The V and J genes are TRBV5-6 and TRBJ2-5; unclear D gene. This CDR3 is 13 amino acids long. The V gene lost 2 bases and the J gene lost 1 base, with 6 bases spanning the gap. Looked up from germline, CDR1 is SGHDT and CDR2 is YYEEEE. Here the CDR3 DNA reads TGTGCCAGCAGCTTAGGCGGCCAAGAGACCCAGTACTTC. It yields the protein CASSLGGQETQYF.

The chain uses TRBV9 and TRBJ2-1, with a possible D match to TRBD2 (6 bases). This CDR3 region has 14 residues. Germline CDR1 reads SGDLS; CDR2 reads YYNGEE. V lost 3 bases and J 5 bases, leaving 12 bases between the germline ends. In DNA form, the CDR3 reads TGTGCCAGCAGCGACTCAGGGACTCACAATGAGCAGTTCTTC. Its translation is CASSDSGTHNEQFF. Full variable domain (missing parts from reference TRBV9 and TRBJ2-1): DSGVTQTPKHLITATGQRVTLRCSPRSGDLSVYWYQQSLDQGLQFLIQYYNGEERAKGNILERFSAQQFPDLHSELNLSSLELGDSALYFCASSDSGTHNEQFFGPGTRLTVL.

This clone was seen a single time. The chain links TRBV10-3 to TRBJ2-4; 10 nucleotides agree with TRBD2. V gave up 2 bases and J gave up 3 bases; unmatched junction bases: 7. The CDR3 sequence is 17 residues long. Germline V gene data show CDR1 as ENHRY and CDR2 as SYGVKD. The CDR3 loop is CAISEELAGVDKNIQYF. CDR3 coding DNA: TGTGCCATCAGTGAGGAGCTAGCGGGAGTTGACAAAAACATTCAGTACTTC.

The gene calls are TRBV13 and TRBJ2-7; 7 bases agree with TRBD2. The CDR3 runs 14 residues. V gave up 2 bases and J gave up 2 bases; unmatched junction bases: 3. From germline, CDR1 is PRHDT and CDR2 FYEKMQ (reference sequence). This CDR3 is CASSLMAGAYEQYF. The CDR3 DNA reads as TGTGCCAGCAGCTTAATGGCGGGAGCCTACGAGCAGTACTTC.

The chain is built from TRBV12-2 and TRBJ2-2; the table's TRBD1 call for D was not verified on the DNA. TRBV12-2 is reported as a pseudogene. The CDR3 length is 15 residues. The CDR3 region is CASRYRDRVPGELFF. CDR3 bases: TGTGCAAGTCGCTACCGGGACAGGGTGCCCGGGGAGCTGTTTTTT.

Only one count was recorded for this clone. The chain links TRBV29-1 to TRBJ2-3; tentatively, D is TRBD1 (6 bases). Per germline, CDR1 SQVTM and CDR2 ANQGSEA. CDR3 size: 12 residues. The chain's CDR3 is CSGNRETDTQYF. In nucleotides, the CDR3 is TGCAGTGGTAACAGGGAGACAGATACGCAGTATTTT.

The chain has TRBV28 and TRBJ1-4, with D possibly matching TRBD1 (6 bases). The CDR3 loop spans 15 amino acids. CDR1 and CDR2 from the germline V gene are MDHEN and SYDVKM. Between the trimmed V and J ends, which lost 6 bases and 8 bases, there was a span of 19 bases. Here the CDR3 reads CASSPGGGGKEKLFF. Here the CDR3 DNA reads TGTGCCAGCAGCCCCGGGGGAGGGGGAAAGGAAAAACTGTTTTTT.

The chain carries TRBV2 and TRBJ1-1, with D possibly being TRBD1 (5 bases). The CDR3 has 12 amino acids. CDR1 and CDR2 from the germline V gene are SNHLY and FYNNEI. Trimming stripped 2 bases from V and 5 bases from J, with 6 bases between. CDR3 in DNA: TGTGCCAGCAGTGAAAGGGGTACTGAAGCTTTCTTT. Its translation: CASSERGTEAFF.

V and J are TRBV15 and TRBJ1-1; D perhaps matches TRBD1 (5 bases). The V gene's germline CDR1 is LNHNV and CDR2 YYDKDF (reference sequence). This CDR3 spans 14 amino acids. The ends were cut back, 4 bases at V and 0 bases at J, with 9 bases in the middle. DNA for the CDR3: TGTGCCACCAGCATAGGGGTGGTGAACACTGAAGCTTTCTTT. This gives the protein CATSIGVVNTEAFF.